These 32 T cell receptor beta chains were all obtained from the same sample, sequenced in a study of blood T cell repertoires in COVID-19. Data came from immunoSEQ multiplex PCR; TCRdb stores just in-frame clones and leaves some out. The sample shows about 200,000 clones, 85% of them seen only once. The material sequenced was peripheral blood. All receptors derive from an elderly woman with acute or convalescent COVID-19.

The rearrangement joins TRBV6-2 or TRBV6-3 to TRBJ2-1; 8 bases are a match to TRBD2. This CDR3 has 17 residues. Trimming took 0 bases from V and 1 from J; bases not matched to a gene: 5. Germline CDR1 and CDR2: MNHEY and SVGEGT. The CDR3, as DNA: TGTGCCAGCAGTTACTCGAGCGGGAGCCTTTCCTACAATGAGCAGTTCTTC. Translation gives CASSYSSGSLSYNEQFF.

The chain links TRBV5-5 to TRBJ2-7; D not resolved. CDR1 SGHKS and CDR2 YYEKEE come from the germline V gene (reference sequence). The CDR3 totals 13 residues. V lost 2 bases to trimming and J lost 2 bases, with 8 bases between them. The CDR3 is CASSLGEAYEQYF. CDR3 in DNA: TGTGCCAGCAGCTTAGGCGAGGCCTACGAGCAGTACTTC.

This clone was seen more than once but under ten times. At the DNA level, this CDR3 is encoded by other sequences in the same sample as well. The chain recombines TRBV5-1 with TRBJ2-7; no clear D gene. The CDR3 length is 12 residues. From germline, CDR1 is SGHRS and CDR2 YFSETQ. Deletions cut 4 bases from V and 2 bases from J, with 7 bases between. The CDR3 region has the DNA TGCGCCAGCAGCCTACCCACCTACGAGCAGTACTTC. This translates into CASSLPTYEQYF.

V gene TRBV3-1 (or the pseudogene TRBV3-2) combines with J gene TRBJ2-3; 7 nucleotides line up with TRBD2. The CDR3 length is 14 residues. Germline V gene sequence: CDR1 LGHDT, CDR2 YNNKEL (reference sequence). Losses at the gene ends were 5 bases for V and 1 base for J; bases not matched to a gene: 3. In DNA form, the CDR3 reads TGTGCCAGCAGCTTAAGCGGGGGCACAGATACGCAGTATTTT. Amino acid sequence: CASSLSGGTDTQYF.

This chain links TRBV6-2 or TRBV6-3 with TRBJ1-5; the match to TRBD1 covers 9 bases. From germline, CDR1 is MNHEY and CDR2 SVGEGT. V dropped 1 base and J dropped 5; count of bases not matched to a gene: 9. The length of the CDR3 is 17 residues. CDR3 coding DNA: TGTGCCAGCAGTTACTGGGGCCTACAGGGGGCGGATCAGCCCCAGCATTTT. As protein: CASSYWGLQGADQPQHF.

V gene TRBV2 combines with J gene TRBJ1-4; no definite D call. V lost 3 bases to trimming and J lost 4 bases, with 6 bases between them. The CDR3 extends over 13 amino acids. Germline CDR1 is SNHLY and CDR2 is FYNNEI. CDR3 sequence: CASSDELNEKLFF. For the CDR3, the DNA is TGTGCCAGCAGTGATGAGCTTAATGAAAAACTGTTTTTT. The full variable domain, in which reference TRBV2 and TRBJ1-4 provide the parts outside the CDR3, is EPEVTQTPSHQVTQMGQEVILRCVPISNHLYFYWYRQILGQKVEFLVSFYNNEISEKSEIFDDQFSVERPDGSNFTLKIRSTKLEDSAMYFCASSDELNEKLFFGSGTQLSVL.

This clone was seen more than once but under ten times. This chain joins TRBV5-4 and TRBJ2-2; 8 nucleotides match TRBD2. CDR1 SGHNT and CDR2 YYREEE come from the germline V gene (reference sequence). Unmatched junction bases numbered 7, after V lost 3 bases and J lost 3 bases. The CDR3 is made up of 16 amino acids. The CDR3 region has the DNA TGTGCCAGCAGCTCACTGAGCGGGAGTGACACCGGGGAGCTGTTTTTT. Translation: CASSSLSGSDTGELFF.

The CDR3 nucleotides are TGTGCCTGGATAGGGGGAGTCGCCGGGGAGCTGTTTTTT. It yields the protein CAWIGGVAGELFF. The J gene is TRBJ2-2, the V gene TRBV30; the D gene is possibly TRBD1 (6 bases). The V end lost 4 bases, the J end lost 6 bases, and 12 bases lay between the germline ends. Germline V gene sequence: CDR1 GTSNPN, CDR2 SVGIG (reference sequence). The CDR3 has 13 amino acids. Based on the CDR3 plus reference TRBV30 and TRBJ2-2, the full variable domain is SQTIHQWPATLVQPVGSPLSLECTVEGTSNPNLYWYRQAAGRGLQLLFYSVGIGQISSEVPQNLSASRPQDRQFILSSKKLLLSDSGFYLCAWIGGVAGELFFGEGSRLTVL.

Concerning this clone: The same CDR3 also results from other DNA sequences found in this sample. The genes are TRBV2 and TRBJ2-3; 10 nucleotides line up with TRBD2. V was clipped by 3 bases and J by 2 bases; unmatched bases: 5. The CDR3 totals 16 residues. The germline CDR1 and CDR2 sequences are SNHLY and FYNNEI. CDR3 DNA sequence: TGTGCCAGCAGTGATCCTAGCGGGAGTCTCACAGATACGCAGTATTTT. It encodes CASSDPSGSLTDTQYF.

Only a few counts were recorded for this clone. The CDR3 reads CASTPSGSPYNEQFF. The DNA of the CDR3 is TGTGCCAGCACCCCTAGCGGGAGCCCCTACAATGAGCAGTTCTTC. This chain uses TRBV9 with TRBJ2-1; 10 nucleotides match TRBD2. The J segment lost 2 bases and the V segment lost 6 bases, leaving 5 bases of the junction unmatched. CDR1 is SGDLS, CDR2 YYNGEE, per germline. The CDR3 totals 15 residues.

This clone was recorded only once. This chain joins TRBV21-1 and TRBJ1-1; no DNA check was done on the table's D call, TRBD1. TRBV21-1 is deemed a pseudogene. The CDR3 has 13 amino acids. The CDR3 nucleotides read TGTGCCAGCATAGGGGTCATGAACACTGAAGCTTTCTTT. Its protein is CASIGVMNTEAFF.

Turning to this clone: The same CDR3 also results from other DNA sequences found in this sample. The chain combines TRBV7-2 with TRBJ1-1; the D is unclear. Germline V CDR1 and CDR2: SGHTA, FQGNSA. This CDR3 has 15 amino acids. V was trimmed by 0 bases and J by 1 base, leaving 9 bases between them. CDR3: CASSLARQPNTEAFF. CDR3 nucleotide sequence: TGTGCCAGCAGCTTAGCGCGGCAGCCGAACACTGAAGCTTTCTTT.

The chain links TRBV28 to TRBJ2-1, with 11 bases that match TRBD2. Germline V gene data show CDR1 as MDHEN and CDR2 as SYDVKM. The CDR3 is made up of 17 amino acids. After removal of 4 bases from V and 7 bases from J, the junction contained 12 bases not matched to a gene. CDR3 sequence: CASSSRLSGRAANEQFF. The CDR3 DNA is TGTGCCAGCAGTTCCCGGCTTAGCGGGAGGGCTGCGAATGAGCAGTTCTTC.

The table lists this clone with a count of one. This rearrangement joins TRBV18 to TRBJ1-2; 7 bases agree with TRBD1. Germline CDR1 is KGHSH and CDR2 is LQKENI. CDR3 length equals 15 residues. The V segment lost 1 base and the J segment 4 bases; nucleotides outside the gene matches: 6. The CDR3 protein is CASSPLGDRAYGYTF. The DNA for the CDR3 is TGTGCCAGCTCACCACTCGGAGACAGGGCCTATGGCTACACCTTC.

The gene calls are TRBV15 and TRBJ1-4; D is possibly TRBD1 (5 bases). CDR1 is LNHNV and CDR2 is YYDKDF in the germline V gene (reference sequence). V dropped 5 bases and J dropped 6 bases, with 16 bases sitting between them. The CDR3 contains 15 residues. The CDR3 is CATSEYRVRDEKLFF. The CDR3 bases are TGTGCCACCAGCGAATACCGGGTCAGGGATGAAAAACTGTTTTTT.

The J gene is TRBJ1-1, the V gene TRBV29-1; weak D call: TRBD1 (6 bases). V was shortened by 7 bases and J by 1 base, with 13 bases between the two germline ends. The CDR3 runs to 13 residues. Germline V gene data show CDR1 as SQVTM and CDR2 as ANQGSEA. CDR3 nucleotides: TGCAGCGAATCGGGACACCAGAACACTGAAGCTTTCTTT. It is translated as CSESGHQNTEAFF.

The J gene is TRBJ2-1, the V gene TRBV18; 16 nucleotides agree with TRBD2. J lost 9 bases, V lost 4 bases, and 3 bases had no gene match. CDR1 and CDR2 (germline): KGHSH, LQKENI. The CDR3 has 15 amino acids. In DNA, the CDR3 is TGTGCCAGCTCACTGGGACTAGCGGGAGGGTTTGAGCAGTTCTTC. This sequence encodes CASSLGLAGGFEQFF.

The chain carries TRBV5-1 and TRBJ1-6, with D maybe TRBD1 (5 bases). From germline, CDR1 is SGHRS and CDR2 YFSETQ. With 0 bases removed from V and 7 bases from J, the gap between germline ends came to 11 bases. This CDR3 has 15 amino acids. CDR3 sequence (DNA): TGCGCCAGCAGCTTGGGACAGTGGGCCAATTCACCCCTCCACTTT. This translates into CASSLGQWANSPLHF.

The sample holds one count of this clone. This chain connects TRBV27 to TRBJ2-2; possible D gene TRBD1, 7 bases. Trimming removed 6 bases from V and 0 bases from J, with 11 bases in between. CDR1 MNHEY and CDR2 SMNVEV come from the germline V gene (reference sequence). The CDR3 has 15 residues. The CDR3 reads CASSIRGANTGELFF. For the CDR3, the DNA is TGTGCCAGCAGCATCAGGGGGGCGAACACCGGGGAGCTGTTTTTT.

This rearrangement joins TRBV2 to TRBJ2-3; possible D gene TRBD2, 6 bases. The CDR3 spans 14 residues. Germline CDR1 and CDR2: SNHLY and FYNNEI. V was pared by 11 bases and J by 2 bases, with 17 bases between. Here the CDR3 DNA reads TGTGCCGGGGGACTCCAGCGGGCCACAGATACGCAGTATTTT. This codes for CAGGLQRATDTQYF.

This chain uses TRBV5-4 with TRBJ2-3; TRBD2 aligns across 9 bases. Unmatched junction bases numbered 3, after V lost 0 bases and J lost 4 bases. This CDR3 has 15 residues. Per the germline V gene, CDR1 is SGHNT and CDR2 is YYREEE (reference sequence). CDR3 protein: CASSLGGGRADTQYF. The CDR3 DNA reads TGTGCCAGCAGCTTGGGAGGCGGGAGGGCAGATACGCAGTATTTT. Full variable domain (outside the CDR3, taken from reference TRBV5-4 and TRBJ2-3): ETGVTQSPTHLIKTRGQQVTLRCSSQSGHNTVSWYQQALGQGPQFIFQYYREEENGRGNFPPRFSGLQFPNYSSELNVNALELDDSALYLCASSLGGGRADTQYFGPGTRLTVL.

This clone showed up just once. V is TRBV6-6 and J is TRBJ2-5, with TRBD1 matching over 8 bases. This CDR3 region has 14 residues. Trimming cost V 6 bases and J 5 bases; bases outside gene matches: 8. Germline values: CDR1 MNHNY, CDR2 SVGAGI (reference sequence). CDR3 sequence: CASRHSGGIETQYF. DNA for the CDR3: TGTGCCAGCAGACACTCAGGGGGCATTGAGACCCAGTACTTC.

The chain links TRBV18 to TRBJ2-3; weak D call: TRBD2 (6 bases). CDR1 and CDR2 from the germline V gene are KGHSH and LQKENI. This CDR3 is built from 15 residues. Trimming took off 0 bases at V and 8 bases at J, with 15 bases between the two ends. DNA for the CDR3: TGTGCCAGCTCACCACCCCCAGCGGGCGATGGTACGCAGTATTTT. Translating it yields CASSPPPAGDGTQYF.

The chain couples TRBV12-3 or TRBV12-4 to TRBJ1-1; no clear D gene. Trimming shortened V by 11 bases and J by 4 bases, and 14 bases separated the two germline ends. There are 12 residues in the CDR3. The CDR3 coding sequence is TGTGCCGTTGGGGAGTATGGCACTGAAGCTTTCTTT. Its translation: CAVGEYGTEAFF.

This clone was seen once. The V call is TRBV10-3, the J call TRBJ1-5, with 7 bases aligning to TRBD1. Germline V gene data show CDR1 as ENHRY and CDR2 as SYGVKD. J was trimmed by 1 base and V by 10 bases; bases with no gene match: 4. This CDR3 contains 13 residues. The CDR3 DNA is TGTGCCACATCGACAGGGAGCAATCAGCCCCAGCATTTT. This encodes CATSTGSNQPQHF.

The CDR3 DNA reads TGTGCCAGCAGCCCCTCTTACAGGCTATATGGCTACACCTTC. This codes for CASSPSYRLYGYTF. This chain connects TRBV5-5 to TRBJ1-2; D may be TRBD1 (5 bases). Germline lookup yields CDR1 SGHKS and CDR2 YYEKEE (reference sequence). The V end was cut by 4 bases, the J end by 5 bases, with 15 bases between. The CDR3 has 14 residues. Together with reference TRBV5-5 and TRBJ1-2, the CDR3 gives the full variable domain: DAGVTQSPTHLIKTRGQQVTLRCSPISGHKSVSWYQQVLGQGPQFIFQYYEKEERGRGNFPDRFSARQFPNYSSELNVNALLLGDSALYLCASSPSYRLYGYTFGSGTRLTVV.

This rearrangement joins TRBV2 to TRBJ1-2; 7 positions match TRBD1. The germline V gene encodes CDR1 SNHLY and CDR2 FYNNEI. The J segment lost 9 bases and the V segment lost 4 bases, leaving 8 bases of the junction unmatched. The CDR3 has 13 amino acids. The CDR3 nucleotides are TGTGCCAGCAGTGCTTTATTGACAGGGAGCTACACCTTC. Amino acids: CASSALLTGSYTF. Combining the CDR3 with reference TRBV2 and TRBJ1-2 gives the whole variable domain EPEVTQTPSHQVTQMGQEVILRCVPISNHLYFYWYRQILGQKVEFLVSFYNNEISEKSEIFDDQFSVERPDGSNFTLKIRSTKLEDSAMYFCASSALLTGSYTFGSGTRLTVV.

This chain joins TRBV24-1 and TRBJ1-5, with D unclear. The V end lost 3 bases, the J end lost 0 bases, and 5 bases lay between the germline ends. Germline lookup yields CDR1 KGHDR and CDR2 SFDVKD. The CDR3 covers 14 residues. The CDR3: CATSDVYSNQPQHF. DNA of the CDR3: TGTGCCACCAGTGATGTGTATAGCAATCAGCCCCAGCATTTT.

The J gene is TRBJ2-2, the V gene TRBV5-1; unclear D gene. Trimming took off 4 bases at V and 3 bases at J, with 16 bases between the two ends. The CDR3 covers 16 residues. Germline CDR1 is SGHRS and CDR2 is YFSETQ. CDR3: CASSPLTGPDTGELFF. The DNA of the CDR3 is TGCGCCAGCAGCCCGCTCACGGGTCCCGACACCGGGGAGCTGTTTTTT.

J is TRBJ1-2 and V is TRBV24-1; 8 bases match TRBD1. V was pared by 2 bases and J by 8 bases, with 6 bases of the junction left unmatched. Germline loops: CDR1 KGHDR, CDR2 SFDVKD. This CDR3 region has 14 residues. The CDR3 bases are TGTGCCACCAGTGATTCCCGGACAGGGATGGGCTACACCTTC. Translating gives CATSDSRTGMGYTF.

The chain recombines TRBV11-3 with TRBJ2-2; 10 bases map to TRBD1. This CDR3 is 16 amino acids long. CDR1 is SGHNT and CDR2 is YENEEA in the germline V gene. Trimming cost V 5 bases and J 0 bases; bases outside gene matches: 3. The CDR3 DNA reads TGTGCCAGCAGCCCAGGACAGGGGGCGAACACCGGGGAGCTGTTTTTT. This codes for CASSPGQGANTGELFF.

The V and J genes are TRBV25-1 and TRBJ2-3; tentative D call: TRBD1 (6 bases). The germline V gene encodes CDR1 MGHDK and CDR2 SYGVNS. The V and J ends lost 4 bases and 8 bases respectively, with 19 bases between them. This CDR3 spans 15 amino acids. CDR3 sequence reads: CASSGMDRPRGTQYF. CDR3 DNA sequence: TGTGCCAGCAGTGGTATGGACAGACCGAGGGGTACGCAGTATTTT.